Detailed here is one TCR beta chain. The study ran its PCR with 60 Vbeta and 13 Jbeta primers. The repertoire was sequenced with immunoSEQ multiplex PCR; TCRdb's copy has only in-frame clones and lacks some. Of about 130,000 clones listed, approximately 87% are singletons. These data originate in a study of cytomegalovirus exposure and HLA in healthy donors. Sequencing was done on a sample of PBMCs. The receptor's source is a young man in good health and CMV-seropositive.

This chain's CDR3 is CASIPLAQQNTEAFF. The CDR3 DNA is TGTGCCAGCATTCCCCTAGCGCAGCAGAACACTGAAGCTTTCTTT. The V call is TRBV6-6, the J call TRBJ1-1, with D hard to call. The ends were cut back, 7 bases at V and 1 base at J, with 16 bases in the middle. Germline CDR1 reads MNHNY; CDR2 reads SVGAGI (reference sequence). The CDR3 totals 15 residues.